The rows below give T cell receptor beta chains drawn from one sample of a study of blood T cell repertoires in COVID-19. Repertoires were generated with immunoSEQ multiplex PCR, while TCRdb's copy carries only in-frame clones and drops some. The table includes 160,000 or so clones, about 77% detected once. Sequenced: peripheral blood. The receptors shown here come from a woman over 75 with acute or convalescent COVID-19. CDR3s leave out the opening cysteine and the closing phenylalanine or tryptophan. Only some rows state a clone size, as once, few, many or a class for expanded clones.

abundance,v_gene,CDR3aa
-,TRBV6-2/TRBV6-3,ASCRGGGLAGGYEQY
-,TRBV3-1/TRBV3-2,ASSQGLAVGEQY
-,TRBV5-4,ASSRDSYTEAF
once,TRBV14,ASSPGLMNTEAF
-,TRBV7-6,ASSLHGGANTGELF
-,TRBV9,ASSVASRTDTQY
once,TRBV6-2/TRBV6-3,ASTPGQRVRYYGYT
-,TRBV7-9,ASSRGQGTEAF
-,TRBV3-1/TRBV3-2,ASSHTGLAYNEQF
few,TRBV5-1,ASTGLAGGSNEQF
-,TRBV5-1,ASSTAGAPSGGYT
-,TRBV3-1/TRBV3-2,ASSGPPKPLYEQY
-,TRBV9,ASSAGPNTEAF
few,TRBV2,ASSVDSRTEAF
-,TRBV6-1,ASSEAADYGYT
-,TRBV3-1/TRBV3-2,ASRHRGRESPLH
-,TRBV6-2/TRBV6-3,ASSRGGYNEQF
-,TRBV27,ASVSPSSYEQY
-,TRBV5-1,ASSGGQGAYEQY
few,TRBV3-1/TRBV3-2,ASSPDSLREKLF
-,TRBV6-5,ASYRSKGEKLF
once,TRBV6-5,ASNSRGRTGELF
few,TRBV2,ASKDGGAETQY
-,TRBV29-1,SVENRAGNTIY
-,TRBV29-1,TSGNTEAF
-,TRBV5-4,ASSLAGTDQPQH
-,TRBV2,ASSGPQSNQPQH
-,TRBV19,ASSISRKTAGEQY
-,TRBV2,ASSERVGGNQPQH
-,TRBV5-5,ASSPGTGALRGTYEQY
-,TRBV4-1,ASSVVLLTKETQY
-,TRBV6-5,ASSQVRAGGEQY